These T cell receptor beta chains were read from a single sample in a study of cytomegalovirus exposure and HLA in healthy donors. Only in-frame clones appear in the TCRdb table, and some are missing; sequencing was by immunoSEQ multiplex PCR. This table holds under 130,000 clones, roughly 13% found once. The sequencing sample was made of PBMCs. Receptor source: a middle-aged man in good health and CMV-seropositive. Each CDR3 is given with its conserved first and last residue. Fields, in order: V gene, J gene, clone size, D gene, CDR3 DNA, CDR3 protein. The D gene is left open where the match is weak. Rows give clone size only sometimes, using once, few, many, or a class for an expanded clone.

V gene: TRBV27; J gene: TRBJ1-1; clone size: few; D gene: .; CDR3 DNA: TGTGCCAGCAGTCCCCTCAGTAATAACATGAACACTGAAGCTTTCTTT; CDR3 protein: CASSPLSNNMNTEAFF
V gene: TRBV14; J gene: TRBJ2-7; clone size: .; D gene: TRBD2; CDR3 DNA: TGTGCCAGCAGCCAAGTACTAGCGGGCGAGCAGTACTTC; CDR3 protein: CASSQVLAGEQYF
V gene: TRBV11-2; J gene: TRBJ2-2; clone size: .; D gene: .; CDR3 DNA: TGTGCCAGCACCCTCCTCTCCGGGGAGCTGTTTTTT; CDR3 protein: CASTLLSGELFF
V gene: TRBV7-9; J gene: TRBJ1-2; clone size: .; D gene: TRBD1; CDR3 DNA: TGTGCCAGCAGCCAGACAGGGGCTAACTATGGCTACACCTTC; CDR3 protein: CASSQTGANYGYTF
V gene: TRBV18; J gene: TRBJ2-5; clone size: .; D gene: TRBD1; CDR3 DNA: TGTGCCAGCTCACCGAACTGGGACAGCCACCAAGAGACCCAGTACTTC; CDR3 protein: CASSPNWDSHQETQYF
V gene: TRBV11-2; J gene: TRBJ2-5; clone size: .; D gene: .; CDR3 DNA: TGTGCCAGCTCAGGTTCCCAAGAGACCCAGTACTTC; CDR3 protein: CASSGSQETQYF
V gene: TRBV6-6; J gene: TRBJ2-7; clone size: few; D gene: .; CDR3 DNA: TGTGCCAGCAGTCTCGAAACAGGGCCCTACGAGCAGTACTTC; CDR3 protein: CASSLETGPYEQYF
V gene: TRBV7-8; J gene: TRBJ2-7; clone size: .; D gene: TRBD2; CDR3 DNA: TGTGCCAGCAGCTTAGCCCTGAGCGCTAGCGGTACCTACGAGCAGTACTTC; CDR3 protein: CASSLALSASGTYEQYF
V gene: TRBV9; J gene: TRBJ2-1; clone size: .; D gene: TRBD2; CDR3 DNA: TGTGCCAGCAGCGTCGTAGCGGGAGGAGGGGTCAATGAGCAGTTCTTC; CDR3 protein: CASSVVAGGGVNEQFF
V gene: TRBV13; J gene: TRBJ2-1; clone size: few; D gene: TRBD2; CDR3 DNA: TGTGCCAGCAGCGACGGGACTAGCGGGTGGGGGGGGAACAATGAGCAGTTCTTC; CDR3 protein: CASSDGTSGWGGNNEQFF
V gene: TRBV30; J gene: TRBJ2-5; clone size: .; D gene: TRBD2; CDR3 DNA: TGTGCCTGGGGCCTTACCGGGACTAGCGGCCAAGAGACCCAGTACTTC; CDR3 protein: CAWGLTGTSGQETQYF
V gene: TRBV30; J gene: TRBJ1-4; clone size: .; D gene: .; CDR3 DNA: TGTGCCTGCAACGGCGGGGTTAATGAAAAACTGTTTTTT; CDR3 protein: CACNGGVNEKLFF
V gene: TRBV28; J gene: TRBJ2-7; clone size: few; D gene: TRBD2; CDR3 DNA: TGTGCCAGCAGTCCCGCGGGGGGGATCTACGAGCAGTACTTC; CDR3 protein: CASSPAGGIYEQYF
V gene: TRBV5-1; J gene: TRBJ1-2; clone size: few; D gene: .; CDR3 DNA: .; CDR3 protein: CASSFGPGLQYGYTF
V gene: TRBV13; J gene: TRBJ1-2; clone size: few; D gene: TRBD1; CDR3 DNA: TGTGCCAGCAGCTCAGAGACAGGGGGCGTGAAGAATGGCTACACCTTC; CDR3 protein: CASSSETGGVKNGYTF
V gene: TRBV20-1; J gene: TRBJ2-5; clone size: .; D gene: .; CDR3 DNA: TGCAGTGGCCGACTAGGGGAAATCCAGTACTTC; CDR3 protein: CSGRLGEIQYF
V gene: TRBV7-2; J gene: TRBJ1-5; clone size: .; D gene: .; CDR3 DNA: TGTGCCAGCAGCTTATCACAGGCCTATCAGCCCCAGCATTTT; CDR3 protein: CASSLSQAYQPQHF
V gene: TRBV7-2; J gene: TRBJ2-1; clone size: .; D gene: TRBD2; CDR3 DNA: TGTGCCAGCAGCTTAGTGCCGGGACTAGCGGGAGCATACAATGAGCAGTTCTTC; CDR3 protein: CASSLVPGLAGAYNEQFF
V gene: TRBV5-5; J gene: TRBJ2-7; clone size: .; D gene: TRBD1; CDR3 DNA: TGTGCCAGCAGCGGCTGGGACAGCTCTTACGAGCAGTACTTC; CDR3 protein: CASSGWDSSYEQYF
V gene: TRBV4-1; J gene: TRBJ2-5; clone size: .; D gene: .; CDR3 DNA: TGCGCCAGCAGCCAAGATATCGGTCAGGGGGGAGAGACCCAGTACTTC; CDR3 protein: CASSQDIGQGGETQYF
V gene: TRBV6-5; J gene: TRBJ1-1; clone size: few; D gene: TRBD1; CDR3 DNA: TGTGCCAGCTTGGGACAGATGAACACTGAAGCTTTCTTT; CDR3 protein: CASLGQMNTEAFF
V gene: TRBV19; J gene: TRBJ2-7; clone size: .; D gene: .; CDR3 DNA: TGTGCCAGTAGTACGGACAGAACCTACGAGCAGTACTTC; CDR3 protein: CASSTDRTYEQYF
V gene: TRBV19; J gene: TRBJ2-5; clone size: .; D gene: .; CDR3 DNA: TGTGCCAGTAGTATAGTTCCAGGGTCAGAGACCCAGTACTTC; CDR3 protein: CASSIVPGSETQYF
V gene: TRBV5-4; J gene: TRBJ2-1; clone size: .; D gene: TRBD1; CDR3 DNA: TGTGCCAGCAGCGACCGGGACAGGTACTACAATGAGCAGTTCTTC; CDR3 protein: CASSDRDRYYNEQFF
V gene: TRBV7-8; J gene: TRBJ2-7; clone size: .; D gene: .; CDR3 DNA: TGTGCCAGCAGCTCTTCATTGACAGCTACCTACGAGCAGTACTTC; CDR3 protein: CASSSSLTATYEQYF
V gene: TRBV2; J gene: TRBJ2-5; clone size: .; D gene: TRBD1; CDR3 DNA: TGTGCCAGCAACGGACAGGCCCAAGAGACCCAGTACTTC; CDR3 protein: CASNGQAQETQYF
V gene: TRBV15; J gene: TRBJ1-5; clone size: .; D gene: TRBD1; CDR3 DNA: TGTGCCACCAGCCGGGGACAGGGGAATCAGCCCCAGCATTTT; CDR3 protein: CATSRGQGNQPQHF
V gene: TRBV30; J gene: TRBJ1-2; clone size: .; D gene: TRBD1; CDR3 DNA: TGTGCCTGGAGTGTACCCGGGACAGGGATATGGGGCTACACCTTC; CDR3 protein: CAWSVPGTGIWGYTF
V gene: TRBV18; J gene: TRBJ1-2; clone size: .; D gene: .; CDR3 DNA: TGTGCCAGCTCACCACGAGGAGGGGATTTGGGCTACACCTTC; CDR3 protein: CASSPRGGDLGYTF
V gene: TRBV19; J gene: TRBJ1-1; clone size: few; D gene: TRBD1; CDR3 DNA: TGTGCCAGTAGTATAGCCAGGGGGCTCACTGAAGCTTTCTTT; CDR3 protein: CASSIARGLTEAFF
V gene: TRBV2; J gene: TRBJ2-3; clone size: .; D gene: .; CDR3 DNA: TGTGCCAGCACACTTAGCACAGATACGCAGTATTTT; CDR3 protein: CASTLSTDTQYF
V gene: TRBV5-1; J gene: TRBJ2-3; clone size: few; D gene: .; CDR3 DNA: TGCGCCAGCAGCCTCTCCGGGGGAGTCGGCACAGATACGCAGTATTTT; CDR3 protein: CASSLSGGVGTDTQYF
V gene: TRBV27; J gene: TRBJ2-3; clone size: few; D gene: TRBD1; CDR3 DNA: TGTGCCAGCACCCCGGACAGGGCGCTTAATACGCAGTATTTT; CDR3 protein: CASTPDRALNTQYF